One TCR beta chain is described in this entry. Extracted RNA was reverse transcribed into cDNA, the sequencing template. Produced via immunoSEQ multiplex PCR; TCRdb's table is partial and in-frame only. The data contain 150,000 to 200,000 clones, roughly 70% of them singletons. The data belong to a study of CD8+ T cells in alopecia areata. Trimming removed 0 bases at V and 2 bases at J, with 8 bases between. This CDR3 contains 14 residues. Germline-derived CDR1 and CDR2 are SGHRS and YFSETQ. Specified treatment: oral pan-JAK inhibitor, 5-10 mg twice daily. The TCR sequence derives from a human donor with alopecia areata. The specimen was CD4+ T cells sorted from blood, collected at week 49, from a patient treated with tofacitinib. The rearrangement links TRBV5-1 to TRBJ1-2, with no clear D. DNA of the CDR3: TGCGCCAGCAGCTTGGAGAGAGCGAACTATGGCTACACCTTC. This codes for CASSLERANYGYTF.